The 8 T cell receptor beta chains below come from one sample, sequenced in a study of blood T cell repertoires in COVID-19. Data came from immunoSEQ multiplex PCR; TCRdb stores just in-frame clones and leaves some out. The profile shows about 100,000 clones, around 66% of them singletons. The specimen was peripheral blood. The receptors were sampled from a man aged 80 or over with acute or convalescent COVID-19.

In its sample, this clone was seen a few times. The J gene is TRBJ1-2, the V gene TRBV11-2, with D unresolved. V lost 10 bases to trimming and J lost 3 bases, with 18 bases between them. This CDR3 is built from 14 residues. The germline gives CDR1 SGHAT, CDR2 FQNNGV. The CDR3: CATREVLRHYGYTF. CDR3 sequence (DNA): TGTGCCACTCGCGAGGTGTTAAGGCACTATGGCTACACCTTC.

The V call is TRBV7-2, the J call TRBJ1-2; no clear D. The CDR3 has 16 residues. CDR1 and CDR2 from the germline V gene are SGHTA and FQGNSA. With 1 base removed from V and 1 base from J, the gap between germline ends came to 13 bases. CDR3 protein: CASSLDVAVRNYGYTF. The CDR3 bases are TGTGCCAGCAGCTTAGATGTGGCAGTACGTAACTATGGCTACACCTTC. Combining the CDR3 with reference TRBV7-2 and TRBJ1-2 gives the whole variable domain GAGVSQSPSNKVTEKGKDVELRCDPISGHTALYWYRQSLGQGLEFLIYFQGNSAPDKSGLPSDRFSAERTGGSVSTLTIQRTQQEDSAVYLCASSLDVAVRNYGYTFGSGTRLTVV.

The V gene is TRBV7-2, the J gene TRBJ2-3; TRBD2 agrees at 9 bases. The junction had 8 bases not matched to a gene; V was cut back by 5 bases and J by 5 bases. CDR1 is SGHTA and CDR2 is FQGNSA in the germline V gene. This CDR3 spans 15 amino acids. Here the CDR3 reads CASSALAGGIDTQYF. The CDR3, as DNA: TGTGCCAGCAGCGCACTAGCGGGCGGGATAGATACGCAGTATTTT. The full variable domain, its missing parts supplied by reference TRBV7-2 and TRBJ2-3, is GAGVSQSPSNKVTEKGKDVELRCDPISGHTALYWYRQSLGQGLEFLIYFQGNSAPDKSGLPSDRFSAERTGGSVSTLTIQRTQQEDSAVYLCASSALAGGIDTQYFGPGTRLTVL.

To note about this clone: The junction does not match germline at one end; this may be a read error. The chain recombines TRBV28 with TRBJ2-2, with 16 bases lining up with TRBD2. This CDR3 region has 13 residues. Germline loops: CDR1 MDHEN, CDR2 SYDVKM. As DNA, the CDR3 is TGTGCCAGCCGACCGGGACTAGCGGGAGGGGCAAGGTTT. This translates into CASRPGLAGGARF.

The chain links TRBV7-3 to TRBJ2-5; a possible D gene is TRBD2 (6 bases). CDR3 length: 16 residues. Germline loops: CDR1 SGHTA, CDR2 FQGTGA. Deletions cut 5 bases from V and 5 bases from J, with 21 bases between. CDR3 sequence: CASSPRGAGRLETQYF. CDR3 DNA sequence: TGTGCCAGCAGCCCTCGCGGGGCTGGGAGGCTGGAGACCCAGTACTTC.

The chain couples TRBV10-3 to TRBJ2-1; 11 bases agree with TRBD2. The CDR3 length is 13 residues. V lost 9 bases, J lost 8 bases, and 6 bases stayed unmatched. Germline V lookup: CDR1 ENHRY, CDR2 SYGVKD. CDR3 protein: CAMTSGETHEQFF. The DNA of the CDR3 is TGTGCCATGACTAGCGGGGAAACGCATGAGCAGTTCTTC.

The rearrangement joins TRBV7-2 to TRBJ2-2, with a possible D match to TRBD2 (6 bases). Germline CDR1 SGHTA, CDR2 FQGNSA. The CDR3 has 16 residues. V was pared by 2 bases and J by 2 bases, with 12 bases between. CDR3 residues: CASSLRGIRNTGELFF. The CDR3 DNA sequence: TGTGCCAGCAGCTTACGCGGGATCCGCAACACCGGGGAGCTGTTTTTT.

The CDR3 bases are TGTGCCAGCAGCTTGGGGGACAGGAACTCTGGAAACACCATATATTTT. Translating it yields CASSLGDRNSGNTIYF. The rearrangement joins TRBV7-3 to TRBJ1-3; 8 bases agree with TRBD1. Per the germline V gene, CDR1 is SGHTA and CDR2 is FQGTGA. Germline trimming cut 3 bases from V and 0 bases from J; bases unmatched to any gene: 4. The CDR3 extends over 16 amino acids.